Presented here are 27 T cell receptor beta chains from one specimen sequenced in a study of cytomegalovirus exposure and HLA in healthy donors. The study ran its PCR with 60 Vbeta and 13 Jbeta primers. Clones were read by immunoSEQ multiplex PCR, and TCRdb kept only the in-frame ones, dropping some. The data hold 100,000 to 150,000 clones, with about 74% observed a single time. Sequencing was carried out using PBMCs. The receptors were gathered from a woman aged 55-69 years in good health and CMV-seronegative.

The chain couples TRBV4-1 to TRBJ1-5; D is uncertain. The CDR3 extends over 15 amino acids. Deletions cut 4 bases from V and 0 bases from J, with 10 bases between. Germline V gives CDR1 MGHRA, CDR2 YSYEKL. In DNA form, the CDR3 reads TGCGCCAGCAGCCGCACAACAGATAGCAATCAGCCCCAGCATTTT. It encodes CASSRTTDSNQPQHF.

Written as DNA, the CDR3 is TGTGCCAGCAGCTTATACGATAGCTGGGGGGGGACCCAGTACTTC. Amino acid sequence: CASSLYDSWGGTQYF. This chain uses TRBV11-2 with TRBJ2-5, with 7 bases aligning to TRBD2. Germline lookup yields CDR1 SGHAT and CDR2 FQNNGV. CDR3 length: 15 residues. The junction had 10 bases not matched to a gene; V was cut back by 2 bases and J by 7 bases.

The chain carries TRBV7-3 and TRBJ2-1, with 10 bases aligning to TRBD2. Losses at the gene ends were 5 bases for V and 5 bases for J; bases not matched to a gene: 9. The germline CDR1 and CDR2 sequences are SGHTA and FQGTGA. The CDR3 is 16 amino acids. The CDR3 sequence: CASSPGVAGGNNEQFF. For the CDR3, the DNA is TGTGCCAGCAGCCCTGGGGTAGCGGGAGGTAACAATGAGCAGTTCTTC.

The count of this clone is one. This chain connects TRBV10-3 to TRBJ1-3; D may be TRBD1 (6 bases). Germline values: CDR1 ENHRY, CDR2 SYGVKD. V shed 4 bases and J shed 0 bases, with 7 bases lying between them. This CDR3 has 14 residues. Here the CDR3 DNA reads TGTGCCATCAGTGCACAGGGCTCTGGAAACACCATATATTTT. The encoded protein is CAISAQGSGNTIYF.

The V and J genes are TRBV11-2 and TRBJ2-5, with 7 bases aligning to TRBD1. Germline CDR1 SGHAT, CDR2 FQNNGV. The junction had 4 bases not matched to a gene; V was cut back by 5 bases and J by 4 bases. CDR3 length: 13 residues. The CDR3 here is CASSIDRVETQYF. CDR3 in DNA: TGTGCCAGCAGCATCGACAGGGTAGAGACCCAGTACTTC.

J is TRBJ2-1 and V is TRBV27; the D gene is possibly TRBD2 (7 bases). Germline loops: CDR1 MNHEY, CDR2 SMNVEV (reference sequence). V was cut by 3 bases and J by 12 bases, with 30 bases left in between. The length of the CDR3 is 18 residues. The CDR3 here is CASSFRGGGHLYNVGQFF. The CDR3 DNA reads TGTGCCAGCAGTTTCCGAGGGGGGGGGCACCTTTACAATGTCGGGCAGTTCTTC.

This sequence joins TRBV19 and TRBJ2-1; tentative D call: TRBD1 (6 bases). V was shortened by 6 bases and J by 5 bases, with 29 bases between the two germline ends. Germline-derived CDR1 and CDR2 are LNHDA and SQIVND (reference sequence). CDR3 length: 19 residues. The CDR3 loop reads CASSIKRPSNRVGDNEQFF. In DNA form, the CDR3 reads TGTGCCAGTAGCATAAAGCGGCCCTCGAACAGGGTTGGAGACAATGAGCAGTTCTTC.

This chain's CDR3 is CASRGGSGYYGYTF. The CDR3 coding sequence is TGTGCCAGCAGGGGGGGAAGTGGGTACTATGGCTACACCTTC. V usage is TRBV6-5 and J usage is TRBJ1-2; tentatively, D is TRBD1 (5 bases). The CDR3 consists of 14 residues. V was clipped by 6 bases and J by 3 bases, with 14 bases between them. Germline V gives CDR1 MNHEY, CDR2 SVGAGI.

The V gene is TRBV28, the J gene TRBJ1-4, with D uncertain. There are 16 residues in the CDR3. Germline values: CDR1 MDHEN, CDR2 SYDVKM. Trimming removed 2 bases from V and 3 bases from J, with 13 bases in between. CDR3 residues: CASSLTRQSSNEKLFF. The CDR3 DNA reads as TGTGCCAGCAGTTTAACGAGGCAGAGCTCTAATGAAAAACTGTTTTTT.

This clone was seen only a few times. The rearrangement uses TRBV4-1 and TRBJ1-2; no definite D call. Germline V gene data show CDR1 as MGHRA and CDR2 as YSYEKL. V was pared by 0 bases and J by 2 bases, with 10 bases between. CDR3 length equals 15 residues. In DNA form, the CDR3 reads TGCGCCAGCAGCCAAGATAGGAGAAACAACTATGGCTACACCTTC. Protein product: CASSQDRRNNYGYTF.

This chain links TRBV27 with TRBJ2-7; TRBD2 aligns across 10 bases. The CDR3 runs to 17 residues. Trimming removed 3 bases from V and 3 bases from J; junction bases left unmatched: 11. Germline V gene lookup returns CDR1 MNHEY and CDR2 SMNVEV (reference sequence). Written as DNA, the CDR3 is TGTGCCAGCAGTTTTATCCCTAGCGGGGGATTTTTCTACGAGCAGTACTTC. This translates into CASSFIPSGGFFYEQYF.

J is TRBJ1-6 and V is TRBV7-9, with TRBD1 identical over 10 bases. The V gene's germline CDR1 is SEHNR and CDR2 FQNEAQ (reference sequence). Losses at the gene ends were 8 bases for V and 4 bases for J; bases not matched to a gene: 2. This CDR3 spans 14 amino acids. The CDR3 sequence: CASRTGGYNSPLHF. The DNA for the CDR3 is TGTGCCAGCCGGACAGGGGGATATAATTCACCCCTCCACTTT.

The genes are TRBV7-9 and TRBJ1-5; TRBD1 is a possible D gene (6 bases). This CDR3 region has 15 residues. The V and J ends lost 4 bases and 3 bases respectively, with 13 bases between them. The V gene's germline CDR1 is SEHNR and CDR2 FQNEAQ (reference sequence). The CDR3 spells CASSSNRDPNQPQHF. The CDR3 DNA sequence: TGTGCCAGCAGCTCAAACAGGGATCCCAATCAGCCCCAGCATTTT.

On this clone: An end of the junction differs from the germline gene, which may be a read error. This chain links TRBV27 with TRBJ2-7; 7 nucleotides match TRBD1. This CDR3 is 13 amino acids long. Germline-derived CDR1 and CDR2 are MNHEY and SMNVEV (reference sequence). CDR3 residues: CASSSNDRDERYF. The CDR3 DNA is TGTGCCAGCAGTTCCAATGACAGGGACGAGCGGTACTTC.

The chain uses TRBV30 and TRBJ1-5, with D maybe TRBD1 (5 bases). Per germline, CDR1 GTSNPN and CDR2 SVGIG (reference sequence). The CDR3 is made up of 14 amino acids. Trimming removed 2 bases at V and 2 bases at J, with 10 bases between. CDR3 loop: CAWSRTTRNQPQHF. For the CDR3, the DNA is TGTGCCTGGAGTAGGACAACCCGCAATCAGCCCCAGCATTTT.

The V gene is TRBV5-1, the J gene TRBJ2-3, with 13 bases aligning to TRBD2. Germline trimming cut 3 bases from V and 0 bases from J; bases unmatched to any gene: 7. CDR3 length equals 18 residues. Looked up from germline, CDR1 is SGHRS and CDR2 is YFSETQ. CDR3 region: CASSSGTSGDYSTDTQYF. The CDR3 DNA is TGCGCCAGCAGCTCCGGGACTAGCGGGGACTATAGCACAGATACGCAGTATTTT.

CDR3 region: CASSAQGAGEQFF. CDR3 in DNA: TGTGCCAGTAGTGCTCAGGGGGCAGGGGAGCAGTTCTTC. This chain connects TRBV19 to TRBJ2-1, with 8 positions matching TRBD1. J lost 10 bases, V lost 5 bases, and 7 bases had no gene match. CDR3 length: 13 amino acids. The germline CDR1 and CDR2 sequences are LNHDA and SQIVND (reference sequence).

V and J are TRBV18 and TRBJ2-2; a weak D match, TRBD1 (5 bases). Germline loops: CDR1 KGHSH, CDR2 LQKENI. V was pared by 8 bases and J by 5 bases, with 15 bases between. The CDR3 covers 14 residues. CDR3 sequence: CASRQQEPTGELFF. CDR3 nucleotide sequence: TGTGCCAGCCGACAACAGGAGCCTACCGGGGAGCTGTTTTTT.

The V gene is TRBV30, the J gene TRBJ1-5; TRBD1 might be the D (5 bases). Trimming pared 3 bases from V and 7 bases from J, leaving 16 bases between. The germline CDR1 and CDR2 sequences are GTSNPN and SVGIG (reference sequence). The CDR3 has 14 residues. CDR3 nucleotide sequence: TGTGCCTGGAGCCCCGGGGGGGGTCGCCAGCCCCAGCATTTT. Residues: CAWSPGGGRQPQHF.

The rearrangement joins TRBV10-3 to TRBJ2-5; D uncertain. Germline V gene data show CDR1 as ENHRY and CDR2 as SYGVKD. This CDR3 region has 14 residues. Trimming removed 0 bases at V and 1 base at J, with 6 bases between. The CDR3 here is CAISESTAQETQYF. The CDR3 nucleotides read TGTGCCATCAGTGAGTCGACTGCCCAAGAGACCCAGTACTTC.

The V and J genes are TRBV18 and TRBJ1-1, with 7 bases that match TRBD1. Germline trimming cut 0 bases from V and 0 bases from J; bases unmatched to any gene: 4. Germline V CDR1 and CDR2: KGHSH, LQKENI. The CDR3 runs 16 residues. The CDR3 loop reads CASSPPGGQLNTEAFF. The CDR3 DNA reads TGTGCCAGCTCACCACCGGGGGGACAGTTGAACACTGAAGCTTTCTTT.

The chain combines TRBV6-1 with TRBJ1-5; D ambiguous. From germline, CDR1 is MNHNS and CDR2 SASEGT. This CDR3 is built from 13 residues. Trimming cost V 5 bases and J 7 bases, with 12 bases left between them. The chain's CDR3 is CASSSPGGQPQHF. The CDR3 DNA follows: TGTGCCAGCAGTTCCCCCGGAGGCCAGCCCCAGCATTTT.

The chain is built from TRBV14 and TRBJ2-5, with 8 positions matching TRBD2. V trimming: 6 bases; J trimming: 3 bases; junction bases outside the gene matches: 9. The CDR3 runs to 15 residues. CDR1 is SGHDN, CDR2 FVKESK, per germline. For the CDR3, the DNA is TGTGCCAGCAGGTCGAGGACTAGCCCCAAAGAGACCCAGTACTTC. Its protein product is CASRSRTSPKETQYF.

The chain has TRBV5-4 and TRBJ2-5; the D gene is possibly TRBD2 (5 bases). Trimming pared 0 bases from V and 5 bases from J, leaving 8 bases between. The CDR3 loop spans 13 amino acids. The germline gives CDR1 SGHNT, CDR2 YYREEE (reference sequence). CDR3: CASSLAGIETQYF. The CDR3 coding sequence is TGTGCCAGCAGCTTGGCCGGGATCGAGACCCAGTACTTC.

V is TRBV19 and J is TRBJ1-5; 7 bases are a match to TRBD1. Looked up from germline, CDR1 is LNHDA and CDR2 is SQIVND (reference sequence). Trimming at V came to 6 bases and at J to 4 bases, leaving 9 bases not matched to a gene. The CDR3 totals 15 residues. The CDR3 nucleotides read TGTGCCAGTAGCGTGGTTCCGGGACAGAATCAGCCCCAGCATTTT. It is translated as CASSVVPGQNQPQHF.

The chain combines TRBV14 with TRBJ2-3; D may be TRBD1 (5 bases). Germline V gene lookup returns CDR1 SGHDN and CDR2 FVKESK. This CDR3 is 17 amino acids long. Trimming removed 4 bases at V and 1 base at J, with 18 bases between. The CDR3 nucleotides are TGTGCCAGCAGCCGGGGCATCCCCATGTCGGGCACAGATACGCAGTATTTT. This sequence encodes CASSRGIPMSGTDTQYF.

The chain links TRBV28 to TRBJ1-2, with D maybe TRBD1 (5 bases). Trimming removed 3 bases at V and 2 bases at J, with 13 bases between. Germline assignment: CDR1 MDHEN and CDR2 SYDVKM. This CDR3 contains 15 residues. The CDR3: CASSLGGRVNYGYTF. The CDR3 region has the DNA TGTGCCAGCAGTTTGGGTGGCAGGGTGAACTATGGCTACACCTTC.